Sequencing of this TCR beta chain was carried out in a study of CXCR3-negative and CXCR3-positive naive CD8 T cells (dated by TCRdb to about 2019). As for the study more broadly: In total, 110 million to 150 million TRB reads were obtained, corresponding to roughly 1.5 +/- 0.3 million reads per library. Diversity and physicochemical repertoire analyses covered some eleven donors pooled from two independent experiments. TRBV-TRBJ cluster analysis included naive subsets from about 5 donors and memory cells from 3 donors.

The instrument given in TCRdb is NextSeq 550. The Human TCR Profiling Kit (MiLaboratory) was used to make UMI-labeled 5' RACE TRB cDNA libraries. cDNA synthesis used the entire amount of extracted RNA, and PCR amplification then used the entire amount of cDNA produced. Libraries were prepared in parallel with an identical number of PCR cycles. Concerning the study's data processing: With a minimum of two reads required per UMI, MIGEC and MiXCR pulled out about 50,000 +/- 10,000 unique UMI-labeled TRB cDNA molecules from each library. An average of 40,000 +/- 10,000 functional in-frame TRB CDR3 nucleotide clonotypes without stop codons was found per library. After downsampling to 5000 UMI-labeled TRB molecules per sample, diversity metrics, including normalized Shannon-Wiener and Chao1, were computed in VDJtools. VDJtools computed clonotype-size-weighted physicochemical properties of the central five CDR3 residues: interaction energy, strength, volume and Kidera factor 4. TCRdb reprocessed the reads, so every CDR3 protein sequence counts as one entry and DNA is not shown. The V and J calls and clone size are TCRdb's, not the authors'. This sample's table has entries for tens of thousands of distinct CDR3 sequences. The ten largest clones add up to roughly 0.59% of the sample.

What the authors observed across the whole study: TRB CDR3s from CXCR3-positive naive cells showed higher hydrophobicity (lower Kidera factor 4), lower energy, and higher strength and volume indices than CXCR3-negative naive cells. Within the same donor, TRBV-TRBJ usage looked similar between naive CXCR3-negative and CXCR3-positive cells, but memory cells had distinct patterns. Surface CD5, linked to self-reactivity in mice, was comparable between naive subsets; TCR interaction strength was therefore also inferred from TRB CDR3 physicochemical properties. Repertoire diversity was comparably high in both naive subsets but much lower in memory CD8+ T cells. Because CXCR3 expression was partially decreased after cryopreservation, freshly isolated PBMCs were used for most assays.

A note on this clonotype: Its antigen is not yet known.

Each CD8+ T cell subset was flow-sorted in triplicate, and some 310,000 cells per subset were placed directly into RLT lysis buffer. To keep memory contaminants out, a stringent definition of naive CD8+ T cells was applied: CD45RO-CCR7+CD27+CD95-. Standard density gradient centrifugation was used to isolate peripheral blood mononuclear cells from buffy coats. A FACSAria III was used to flow-sort naive CD8+ T cells into CXCR3-negative and CXCR3-positive populations. Total RNA was extracted from sorted cells using an RNeasy Mini Kit. The CDR3 runs 17 residues from the cysteine to the phenylalanine. The nucleotide record is missing. Reading the germline V gene (reference sequence) gives CDR1 SEHNR and CDR2 FQNEAQ.

The clonotype originates from a human donor in good health. Some clones in this sample may be carry-over from other donors' samples. The material sequenced was naive CXCR3+ CD8+ T cells from blood. Explained via the paper, the cell subset or site label denotes: CD45RO-CCR7+CD27+CD95- naive CD8+ T cells expressing CXCR3 (TNR3+). This receptor chain uses TRBV7-9 and TRBJ1-1; TCRdb gives TRBD1 as the D gene, but with no DNA this cannot be confirmed. CDR3 region: CASSLQGQDLWGTEAFF.